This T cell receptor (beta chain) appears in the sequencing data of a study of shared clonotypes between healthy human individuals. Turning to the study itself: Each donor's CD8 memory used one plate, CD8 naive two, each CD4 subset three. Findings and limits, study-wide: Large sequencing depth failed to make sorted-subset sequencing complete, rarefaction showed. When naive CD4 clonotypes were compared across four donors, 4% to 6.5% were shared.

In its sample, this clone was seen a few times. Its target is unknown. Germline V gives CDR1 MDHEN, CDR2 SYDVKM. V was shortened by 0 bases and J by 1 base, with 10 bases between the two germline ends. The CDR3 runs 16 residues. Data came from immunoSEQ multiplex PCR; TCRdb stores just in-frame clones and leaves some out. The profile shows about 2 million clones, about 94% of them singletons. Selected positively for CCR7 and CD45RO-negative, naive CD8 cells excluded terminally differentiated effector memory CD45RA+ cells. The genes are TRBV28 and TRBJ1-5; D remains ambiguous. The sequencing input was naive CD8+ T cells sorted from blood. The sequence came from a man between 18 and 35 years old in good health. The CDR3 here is CASSLWSHRSNQPQHF. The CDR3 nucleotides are TGTGCCAGCAGTTTATGGTCCCACCGGAGCAATCAGCCCCAGCATTTT.